This T cell receptor beta chain was captured by sequencing in a study of T cells expressing NK-cell markers. This CDR3 has 13 residues. Germline CDR1 and CDR2: MNHNS and SASEGT. Broader study findings: Dominant NKG2C+ clonotype frequencies of 1.0-7.0% of CD8+ T cells were measured in 5 or 6 donors.

As for this clonotype: The antigen is undetermined.

TCRdb reanalyzed the 5' RACE reads and collapses them to one entry per CDR3 protein, without DNA. The sample table includes around 260,000 distinct CDR3 sequences. This TCR came from a woman aged 18-70 years in good health. This chain links TRBV6-1 with TRBJ2-5; checking the TCRdb D call of TRBD1 is not possible without DNA. The specimen was blood T cells: a sorted CD56 or NKG2C T cell subset, CD4+ or CD8+ T cells, or bulk PBMC T cells (not recorded which). CDR3 in amino acids: CASKPGQQETQYF.